The present TCR beta chain was sequenced within a study of T cells in Graves' hyperthyroidism and ophthalmopathy. Study details: Once the initial diagnosis was made, peripheral blood was obtained before any treatment.

Subjects aged 18 to 65 presented with newly diagnosed hyperthyroidism of less than 2 months' duration. This clonotype showed up many times. The CDR3 is 18 residues long. With 1 base removed from V and 7 bases from J, the gap between germline ends came to 23 bases. Germline V lookup: CDR1 ENHRY, CDR2 SYGVKD. The CDR3 regions of TCR beta were amplified from RNA transcripts. Using the HTBI primer set, a first-round RT-PCR was run on the TCR CDR3. TCRdb redid the calling of the multiplex PCR reads with MiXCR, one entry per CDR3 protein. The sample holds 650,000 to 700,000 distinct CDR3 sequences, approximately 15% seen once.

The sequencing sample was made of blood. The chain employs TRBV10-3 and TRBJ2-1; D might be TRBD2 (6 bases). This receptor was taken from a man aged 50-59 years with Graves' hyperthyroidism. CDR3 nucleotide sequence: TGTGCCATCAGTGAGTACCTCTTAGCGGAGCGTACTTTAAATGAGCAGTTCTTC. Amino acid sequence: CAISEYLLAERTLNEQFF.